Below, one TCR beta chain is given with its context. Its matching antigen is unknown. It is likely a read error, because the conserved phenylalanine at the end of the CDR3 is missing. The sample belongs to a study of T-cell reconstitution after alpha-beta-depleted transplantation in children. The TCRbeta library incorporated unique molecular identifiers. TCRdb fed the PCR reads into MiXCR, producing one record per CDR3 protein. This sample yields 700,000 to 950,000 distinct CDR3 sequences, of which less than 20% are seen a single time; 5% belongs to the top ten. Germline V gene lookup returns CDR1 SNHLY and CDR2 FYNNEI. Trimming removed 4 bases at V and 2 bases at J, with 12 bases between. CDR3 length equals 14 residues. Regarding the study as a whole: Approximately two months post-transplant, alpha-beta T cells reportedly originated from several hundred expanded graft clones. Some patients showed high day-60 TCRbeta diversity, which derived from surviving recipient T cells and thymic progenitors. T-cell counts and diversity at one year post-transplant came mainly from newly produced T cells.

This chain joins TRBV2 and TRBJ2-7, with no clear D. This clonotype originated in a male patient aged 10-17 years who had a stem cell transplant for acute lymphoblastic leukemia, so the T cells may come from the graft donor. This specimen was PBMCs, mostly from graft donor cells, taken 360 days after TCRalphabeta/CD19-depleted stem cell transplant. CDR3: CASSAPLWPYEQYY. The CDR3 DNA reads as TGTGCCAGCAGTGCCCCTCTATGGCCCTACGAGCAGTACTAC.